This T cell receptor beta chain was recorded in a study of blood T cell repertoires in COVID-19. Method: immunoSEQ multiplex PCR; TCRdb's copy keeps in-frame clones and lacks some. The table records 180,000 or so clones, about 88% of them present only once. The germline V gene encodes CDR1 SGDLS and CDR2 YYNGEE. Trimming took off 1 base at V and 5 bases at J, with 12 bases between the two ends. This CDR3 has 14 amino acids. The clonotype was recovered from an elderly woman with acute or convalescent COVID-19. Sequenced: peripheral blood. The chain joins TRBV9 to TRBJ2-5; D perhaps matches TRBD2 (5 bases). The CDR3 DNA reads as TGTGCCAGCAGCGTAAGTTTCAGAGGGGAGACCCAGTACTTC. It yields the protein CASSVSFRGETQYF.